The T cell receptor beta chain under discussion was sequenced for a study of blood T cell repertoires in COVID-19. On the study more broadly: Samples of COVID-19 (acute and convalescent) were obtained from the United States, Italy and Spain. From T cells, B-cell-depleted T cells, or PBMCs came the material, which was cDNA or gDNA.

Generated by immunoSEQ multiplex PCR, the TCRdb table keeps only in-frame clones and is missing some. Among about 360,000 clones listed, about 86% were seen once. In Seattle, patients joined the study during active infection and were tracked longitudinally. The CDR3 is 13 amino acids. CDR1 SGHVS and CDR2 FQNEAQ come from the germline V gene. V was shortened by 3 bases and J by 4 bases, with 10 bases between the two germline ends. The chain recombines TRBV7-8 with TRBJ2-7; the D gene is possibly TRBD1 (6 bases). The clonotype originates from a woman aged 60 to 75 with COVID-19, enrolled during active disease. The specimen sequenced was peripheral blood. The CDR3 here is CASSFPQGYEQYF. The CDR3 nucleotides are TGTGCCAGCAGCTTTCCCCAGGGGTACGAGCAGTACTTC.